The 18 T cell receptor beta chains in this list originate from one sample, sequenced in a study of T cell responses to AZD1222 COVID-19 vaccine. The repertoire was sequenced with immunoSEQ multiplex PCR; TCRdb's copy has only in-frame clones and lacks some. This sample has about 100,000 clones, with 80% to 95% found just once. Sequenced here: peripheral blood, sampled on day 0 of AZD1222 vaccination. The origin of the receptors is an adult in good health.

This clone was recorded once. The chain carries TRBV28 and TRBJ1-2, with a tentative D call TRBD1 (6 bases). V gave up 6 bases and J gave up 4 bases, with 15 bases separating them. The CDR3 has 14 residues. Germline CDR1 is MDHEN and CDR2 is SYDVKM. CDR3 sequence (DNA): TGTGCCAGCAGGACAGGAGAAGACCTCTATGGCTACACCTTC. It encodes CASRTGEDLYGYTF.

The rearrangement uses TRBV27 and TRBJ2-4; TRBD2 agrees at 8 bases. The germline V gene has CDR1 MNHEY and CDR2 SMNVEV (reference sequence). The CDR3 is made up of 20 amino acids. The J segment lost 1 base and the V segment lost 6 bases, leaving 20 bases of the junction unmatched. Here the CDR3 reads CASSRPTEVAGWRAKNIQYF. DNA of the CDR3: TGTGCCAGCAGCCGCCCCACTGAGGTAGCGGGATGGAGGGCCAAAAACATTCAGTACTTC.

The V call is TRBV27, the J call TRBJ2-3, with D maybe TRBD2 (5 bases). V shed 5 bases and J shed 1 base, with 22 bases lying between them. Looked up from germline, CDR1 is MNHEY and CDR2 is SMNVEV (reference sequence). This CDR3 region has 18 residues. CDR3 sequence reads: CASSPYLSEEERTDTQYF. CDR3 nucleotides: TGTGCCAGCAGTCCTTACTTAAGCGAGGAGGAACGCACAGATACGCAGTATTTT.

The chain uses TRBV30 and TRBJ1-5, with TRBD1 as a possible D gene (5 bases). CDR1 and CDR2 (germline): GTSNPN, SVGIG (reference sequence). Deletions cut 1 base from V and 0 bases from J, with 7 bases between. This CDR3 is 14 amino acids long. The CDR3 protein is CAWSGGGSNQPQHF. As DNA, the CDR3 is TGTGCCTGGAGTGGGGGGGGTAGCAATCAGCCCCAGCATTTT.

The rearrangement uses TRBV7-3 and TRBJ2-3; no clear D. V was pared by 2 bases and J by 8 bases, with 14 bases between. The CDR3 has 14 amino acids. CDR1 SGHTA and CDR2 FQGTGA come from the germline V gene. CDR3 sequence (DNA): TGTGCCAGCAGCTTATCCCGCGGCGAGAGTACGCAGTATTTT. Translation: CASSLSRGESTQYF.

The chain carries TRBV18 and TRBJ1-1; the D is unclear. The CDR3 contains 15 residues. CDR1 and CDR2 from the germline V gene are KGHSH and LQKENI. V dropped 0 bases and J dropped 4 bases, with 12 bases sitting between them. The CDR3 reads CASSPPQVGGTEAFF. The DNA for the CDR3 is TGTGCCAGCTCACCACCCCAAGTAGGCGGCACTGAAGCTTTCTTT.

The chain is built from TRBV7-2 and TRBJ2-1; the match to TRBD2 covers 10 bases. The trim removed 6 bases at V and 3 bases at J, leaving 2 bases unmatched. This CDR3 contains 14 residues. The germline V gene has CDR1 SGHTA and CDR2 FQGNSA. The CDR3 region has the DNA TGTGCCAGCAGTACTAGCGGGGTCTACAATGAGCAGTTCTTC. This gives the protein CASSTSGVYNEQFF. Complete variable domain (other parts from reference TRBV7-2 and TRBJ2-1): GAGVSQSPSNKVTEKGKDVELRCDPISGHTALYWYRQSLGQGLEFLIYFQGNSAPDKSGLPSDRFSAERTGGSVSTLTIQRTQQEDSAVYLCASSTSGVYNEQFFGPGTRLTVL.

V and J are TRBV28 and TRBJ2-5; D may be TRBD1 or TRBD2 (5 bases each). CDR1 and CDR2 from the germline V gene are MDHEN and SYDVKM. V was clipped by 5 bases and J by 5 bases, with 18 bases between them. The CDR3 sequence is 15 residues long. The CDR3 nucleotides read TGTGCCAGCAGTCCGCCCTCGGGACCCCGGGAGACCCAGTACTTC. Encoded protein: CASSPPSGPRETQYF.

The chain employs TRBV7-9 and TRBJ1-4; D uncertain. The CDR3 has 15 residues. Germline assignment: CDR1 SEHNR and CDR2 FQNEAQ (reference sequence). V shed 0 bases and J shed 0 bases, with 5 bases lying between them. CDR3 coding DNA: TGTGCCAGCAGCTTAGCGGCCGCAACTAATGAAAAACTGTTTTTT. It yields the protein CASSLAAATNEKLFF.

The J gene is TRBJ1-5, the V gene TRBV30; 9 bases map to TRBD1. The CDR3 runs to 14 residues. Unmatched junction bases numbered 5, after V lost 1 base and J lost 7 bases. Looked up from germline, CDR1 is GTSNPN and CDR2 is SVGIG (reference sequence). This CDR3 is CAWSGGQGGQPQHF. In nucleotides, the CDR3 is TGTGCCTGGAGTGGGGGACAGGGAGGACAGCCCCAGCATTTT.

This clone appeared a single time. CDR3 in amino acids: CASSGPPSTGLNTEAFF. The CDR3 DNA is TGTGCCAGCAGCGGGCCCCCTTCGACAGGACTGAACACTGAAGCTTTCTTT. This chain connects TRBV11-2 to TRBJ1-1; perhaps TRBD1 as D (6 bases). CDR3 size: 17 residues. V lost 5 bases, J lost 0 bases, and 19 bases lay in between. The V gene's germline CDR1 is SGHAT and CDR2 FQNNGV. Full variable domain (missing parts from reference TRBV11-2 and TRBJ1-1): EAGVAQSPRYKIIEKRQSVAFWCNPISGHATLYWYQQILGQGPKLLIQFQNNGVVDDSQLPKDRFSAERLKGVDSTLKIQPAKLEDSAVYLCASSGPPSTGLNTEAFFGQGTRLTVV.

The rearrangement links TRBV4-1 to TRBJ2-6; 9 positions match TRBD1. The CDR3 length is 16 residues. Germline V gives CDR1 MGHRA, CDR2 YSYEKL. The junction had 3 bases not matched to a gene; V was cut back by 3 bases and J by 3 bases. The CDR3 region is CASSQGQGSGANVLTF. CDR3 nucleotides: TGCGCCAGCAGCCAGGGACAGGGTAGTGGGGCCAACGTCCTGACTTTC.

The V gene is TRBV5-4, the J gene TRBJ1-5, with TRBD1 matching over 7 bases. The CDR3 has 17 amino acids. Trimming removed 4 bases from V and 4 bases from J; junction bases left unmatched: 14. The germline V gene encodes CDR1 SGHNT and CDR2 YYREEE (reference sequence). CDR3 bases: TGTGCCAGCAGCCAGGGGGGGGCCCTAGGAAGTAATCAGCCCCAGCATTTT. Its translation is CASSQGGALGSNQPQHF.

The CDR3 protein is CASSQRRSSYNSPLHF. CDR3 in DNA: TGTGCCAGCAGCCAAAGGCGGAGCTCCTATAATTCACCCCTCCACTTT. The chain links TRBV21-1 to TRBJ1-6. TRBV21-1 is a recognized pseudogene. The CDR3 extends over 16 amino acids.

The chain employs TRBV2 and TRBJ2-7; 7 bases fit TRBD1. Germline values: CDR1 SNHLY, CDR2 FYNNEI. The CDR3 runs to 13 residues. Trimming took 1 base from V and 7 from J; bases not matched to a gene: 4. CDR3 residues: CASSEGTGEEQYF. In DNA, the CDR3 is TGTGCCAGCAGTGAAGGAACAGGGGAAGAGCAGTACTTC.

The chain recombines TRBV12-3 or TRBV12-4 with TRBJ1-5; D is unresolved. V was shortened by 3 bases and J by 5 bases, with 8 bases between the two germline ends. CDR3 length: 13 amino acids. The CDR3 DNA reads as TGTGCCAGCAGTTTCTCCGGTTATCAGCCCCAGCATTTT. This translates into CASSFSGYQPQHF.

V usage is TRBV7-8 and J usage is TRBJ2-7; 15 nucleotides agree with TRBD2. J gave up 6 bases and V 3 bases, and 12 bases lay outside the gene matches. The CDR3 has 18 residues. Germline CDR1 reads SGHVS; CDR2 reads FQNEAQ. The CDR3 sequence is CASSFRIWTSGRAREQYF. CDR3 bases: TGTGCCAGCAGCTTCCGGATCTGGACTAGCGGGAGGGCTCGCGAGCAGTACTTC.

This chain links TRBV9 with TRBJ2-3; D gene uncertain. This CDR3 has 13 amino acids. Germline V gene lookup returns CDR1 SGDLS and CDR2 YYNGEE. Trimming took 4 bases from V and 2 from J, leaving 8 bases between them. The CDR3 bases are TGTGCCAGCAGCCTCAGCCTCACAGATACGCAGTATTTT. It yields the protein CASSLSLTDTQYF.